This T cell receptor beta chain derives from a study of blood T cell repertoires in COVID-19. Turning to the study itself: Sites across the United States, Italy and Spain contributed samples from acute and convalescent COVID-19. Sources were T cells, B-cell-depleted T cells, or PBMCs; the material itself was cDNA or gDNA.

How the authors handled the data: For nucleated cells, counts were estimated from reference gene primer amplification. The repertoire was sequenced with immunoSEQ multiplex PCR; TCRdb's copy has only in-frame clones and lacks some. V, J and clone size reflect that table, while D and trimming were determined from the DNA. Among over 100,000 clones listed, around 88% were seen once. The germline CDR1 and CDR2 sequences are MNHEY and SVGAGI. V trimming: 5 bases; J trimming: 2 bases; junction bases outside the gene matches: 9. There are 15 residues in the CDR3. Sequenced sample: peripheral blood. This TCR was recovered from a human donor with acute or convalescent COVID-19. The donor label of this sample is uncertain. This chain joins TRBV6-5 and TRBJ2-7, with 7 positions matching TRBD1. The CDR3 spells CASSRADRDTYEQYF. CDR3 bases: TGTGCCAGCAGTCGAGCAGACAGGGACACCTACGAGCAGTACTTC.